Following are 5 T cell receptor beta chains from one sample sequenced in a study of human T cells and chemical hapten exposure. TCRdb processed the RACE reads anew with MiXCR; each CDR3 protein has one entry. The top ten hold 4.5% to 5.5% of the sample, which has about 68,000 distinct CDR3 sequences, approximately 11% seen once. Time point of the sample: pre-sensitization, week 0. The treatment denotes: therapeutic diphenylcyclopropenone sensitization with weekly scalp DPC. This specimen was whole blood, taken in connection with sensitization to the hapten diphenylcyclopropenone (DPC). These receptors came from a woman between 50 and 59 years old with alopecia areata. Some clones in this sample may be carry-over from other donors' samples.

This clonotype was counted many times. This chain joins TRBV20-1 and TRBJ2-7; perhaps TRBD2 as D (6 bases). The CDR3 covers 15 residues. The germline CDR1 and CDR2 sequences are DFQATT and SNEGSKA (reference sequence). V lost 5 bases and J lost 0, with 17 bases in between. The CDR3 reads CSAPYPGGGSYEQYF. Here the CDR3 DNA reads TGCAGTGCTCCCTACCCCGGGGGTGGCTCCTACGAGCAGTACTTC.

The rearrangement joins TRBV7-2 to TRBJ2-1; 14 nucleotides match TRBD2. Germline CDR1 and CDR2: SGHTA and FQGNSA. The trim removed 5 bases at V and 8 bases at J, leaving 5 bases unmatched. CDR3 length: 15 amino acids. CDR3 region: CASSPGTSGGYEQFF. DNA for the CDR3: TGTGCCAGCAGCCCCGGGACTAGCGGGGGCTATGAGCAGTTCTTC.

This clonotype has more than one count but fewer than ten. This sequence joins TRBV20-1 and TRBJ1-2; TRBD1 matches 7 bases. CDR1 is DFQATT and CDR2 is SNEGSKA in the germline V gene (reference sequence). The CDR3 spans 14 residues. The trim removed 3 bases at V and 4 bases at J, leaving 8 bases unmatched. The CDR3 loop reads CSARDRRPSYGYTF. The CDR3 coding sequence is TGCAGTGCTAGGGACAGGCGCCCCAGCTATGGCTACACCTTC.

This clonotype was picked up many times. The chain joins TRBV5-6 to TRBJ1-1; no reliable D call. This CDR3 comprises 14 residues. Germline loops: CDR1 SGHDT, CDR2 YYEEEE. Trimming cost V 0 bases and J 1 base, with 7 bases left between them. As DNA, the CDR3 is TGTGCCAGCAGCTTGGGACAACCGAACACTGAAGCTTTCTTT. It is translated as CASSLGQPNTEAFF. Filled out from reference TRBV5-6 and TRBJ1-1, the complete variable domain reads DAGVTQSPTHLIKTRGQQVTLRCSPKSGHDTVSWYQQALGQGPQFIFQYYEEEERQRGNFPDRFSGHQFPNYSSELNVNALLLGDSALYLCASSLGQPNTEAFFGQGTRLTVV.

This clonotype was found many times. The J gene is TRBJ2-1, the V gene TRBV7-3; 11 bases fit TRBD2. Germline V lookup: CDR1 SGHTA, CDR2 FQGTGA. V lost 2 bases, J lost 6 bases, and 9 bases stayed unmatched. This CDR3 has 17 residues. The CDR3 bases are TGTGCCAGCAGCTTACCGGGACTAGCGGCCCCACCCAATGAGCAGTTCTTC. Residues: CASSLPGLAAPPNEQFF.